The following is a T cell receptor (beta chain) sequence with its context. No antigen is known for it. The data were obtained in a study of T cells in Graves' hyperthyroidism and ophthalmopathy. Study outcomes and limitations: Most thyroid clonotypes with frequency above 0.001 were detected in blood.

TCR beta CDR3 regions were amplified from RNA. The TCR CDR3 was amplified in a first-round RT-PCR using the HTBI primer set. TCRdb analysed the multiplex PCR reads with MiXCR anew, one entry per CDR3 protein. The table shows 300,000 to 450,000 distinct CDR3 sequences, with 15% to 19% occurring only once. Diagnosis rested on symptoms, serum thyroxine and TRAb, thyroid ultrasound, and orbital computed tomography. The source of this sequence is a woman younger than 30 with Graves' hyperthyroidism that later progressed to Graves' ophthalmopathy. The sample consisted of blood.

CDR3 bases: TGTGCCACCAGTGATTTAGGGGCGGAGCAGTTCTTC. Translating it yields CATSDLGAEQFF. The chain carries TRBV24-1 and TRBJ2-1; D is perhaps TRBD1 (5 bases). The germline gives CDR1 KGHDR, CDR2 SFDVKD. V lost 1 base to trimming and J lost 10 bases, with 7 bases between them. The CDR3 consists of 12 residues.